The 24 T cell receptor beta chains below were found in one sample sequenced in a study of cytomegalovirus exposure and HLA in healthy donors. Sequencing used immunoSEQ multiplex PCR; TCRdb keeps in-frame clones, though not all of them. Here the sample spans more than 60,000 clones, roughly 95% being singletons. Material: PBMCs. The receptors were gathered from a woman between 18 and 30 years old in good health and CMV-seropositive.

The rearrangement joins TRBV30 to TRBJ2-5; 8 nucleotides match TRBD2. The V and J ends lost 3 bases and 5 bases, in that order; junction bases with no gene match: 5. CDR1 is GTSNPN, CDR2 SVGIG, per germline (reference sequence). CDR3 length: 13 residues. The CDR3 region is CAWSSGGRETQYF. For the CDR3, the DNA is TGTGCCTGGAGCTCGGGGGGGCGTGAGACCCAGTACTTC.

The gene calls are TRBV4-2 and TRBJ2-7, with a tentative D call TRBD2 (6 bases). V dropped 4 bases and J dropped 5 bases, with 15 bases sitting between them. The CDR3 spans 14 residues. Germline loops: CDR1 LGHNA, CDR2 YNFKEQ. In DNA, the CDR3 is TGTGCCAGCAGCCGCCAATTTGGCGGGAACGAGCAGTACTTC. Translation: CASSRQFGGNEQYF.

The chain links TRBV27 to TRBJ2-3; TRBD2 might be the D (6 bases). The V end was cut by 3 bases, the J end by 4 bases, with 17 bases between. Germline lookup yields CDR1 MNHEY and CDR2 SMNVEV (reference sequence). The length of the CDR3 is 16 residues. Here the CDR3 DNA reads TGTGCCAGCAGTTTCGGGGGAGGCCCCCCCCCAGATACGCAGTATTTT. This encodes CASSFGGGPPPDTQYF.

The chain employs TRBV4-1 and TRBJ2-1, with 12 bases that match TRBD2. Germline loops: CDR1 MGHRA, CDR2 YSYEKL. The length of the CDR3 is 16 residues. V was clipped by 1 base and J by 8 bases; unmatched bases: 6. The CDR3 loop reads CASSQVLSSGRDEQFF. The CDR3 DNA reads as TGCGCCAGCAGCCAAGTTTTGTCTAGCGGGAGGGATGAGCAGTTCTTC.

On this clone: At the DNA level, this CDR3 is encoded by other sequences in the same sample as well. V gene TRBV7-2 combines with J gene TRBJ2-7; no clear D gene. The germline CDR1 and CDR2 sequences are SGHTA and FQGNSA. CDR3 size: 13 residues. Trimming took off 2 bases at V and 3 bases at J, with 8 bases between the two ends. CDR3: CASSLSLSYEQYF. Here the CDR3 DNA reads TGTGCCAGCAGCTTATCTCTTAGCTACGAGCAGTACTTC.

The V gene is TRBV4-3, the J gene TRBJ1-2, with D hard to call. V lost 1 base and J lost 3, with 12 bases in between. Per the germline V gene, CDR1 is LGHNA and CDR2 is YSLEER. The CDR3 contains 15 residues. CDR3 residues: CASSQGAGTYYGYTF. The CDR3, as DNA: TGCGCCAGCAGCCAAGGGGCGGGAACCTACTATGGCTACACCTTC.

The chain has TRBV27 and TRBJ2-7; TRBD1 agrees at 7 bases. The CDR3 runs 15 residues. CDR1 is MNHEY and CDR2 is SMNVEV in the germline V gene (reference sequence). Germline trimming cut 3 bases from V and 5 bases from J; bases unmatched to any gene: 10. CDR3 loop: CASSLGQGVLDEQYF. DNA for the CDR3: TGTGCCAGCAGTTTGGGTCAGGGGGTATTGGACGAGCAGTACTTC.

V gene TRBV28 combines with J gene TRBJ2-1, with D possibly matching TRBD2 (5 bases). Germline assignment: CDR1 MDHEN and CDR2 SYDVKM. The length of the CDR3 is 14 residues. The V end was cut by 1 base, the J end by 3 bases, with 7 bases between. CDR3 region: CASSLFRGYNEQFF. The CDR3 DNA reads TGTGCCAGCAGTTTATTCCGGGGCTACAATGAGCAGTTCTTC.

This chain connects TRBV5-1 to TRBJ2-1; TRBD2 is a possible D gene (5 bases). CDR3 size: 15 residues. The germline V gene has CDR1 SGHRS and CDR2 YFSETQ. Trimming pared 4 bases from V and 0 bases from J, leaving 11 bases between. The CDR3 sequence is CASSTTGSSYNEQFF. The CDR3 DNA reads TGCGCCAGCAGCACGACGGGGAGCTCCTACAATGAGCAGTTCTTC. The full variable domain, its missing parts supplied by reference TRBV5-1 and TRBJ2-1, is KAGVTQTPRYLIKTRGQQVTLSCSPISGHRSVSWYQQTPGQGLQFLFEYFSETQRNKGNFPGRFSGRQFSNSRSEMNVSTLELGDSALYLCASSTTGSSYNEQFFGPGTRLTVL.

The chain has TRBV6-6 and TRBJ2-1, with 7 bases matching TRBD2. CDR3 length equals 15 residues. The germline gives CDR1 MNHNY, CDR2 SVGAGI (reference sequence). The trim removed 6 bases at V and 1 base at J, leaving 6 bases unmatched. CDR3 in amino acids: CASSPGRRSYNEQFF. CDR3 sequence (DNA): TGTGCCAGCAGCCCCGGGAGGAGGTCCTACAATGAGCAGTTCTTC.

The chain couples TRBV21-1 to TRBJ2-7; no DNA check was done on the table's D call, TRBD2. TRBV21-1 is an annotated pseudogene. CDR3 size: 14 residues. DNA of the CDR3: TGTGCCAGCAGCAAGAGGCTAGTTTCCTACGAGCAGTACTTC. As protein: CASSKRLVSYEQYF.

The rearrangement uses TRBV30 and TRBJ2-2; no definite D call. Trimming left V 0 bases short and J 6 bases short, with 2 bases between. This CDR3 comprises 11 residues. Germline V gene sequence: CDR1 GTSNPN, CDR2 SVGIG (reference sequence). The CDR3 nucleotides read TGTGCCTGGAGTGTCTCCGGGGAGCTGTTTTTT. Translated: CAWSVSGELFF.

The chain carries TRBV4-1 and TRBJ1-1; D perhaps matches TRBD1 (5 bases). The V end was cut by 4 bases, the J end by 2 bases, with 23 bases between. Germline CDR1 MGHRA, CDR2 YSYEKL. This CDR3 spans 18 amino acids. Here the CDR3 reads CASSPNPARQPRNTEAFF. CDR3 DNA: TGCGCCAGCAGCCCAAACCCGGCTAGACAGCCTAGAAACACTGAAGCTTTCTTT.

The rearrangement uses TRBV14 and TRBJ2-7, with D possibly TRBD2 on 5 matching bases. The germline V gene encodes CDR1 SGHDN and CDR2 FVKESK. V was shortened by 0 bases and J by 4 bases, with 16 bases between the two germline ends. The CDR3 runs 16 residues. CDR3 region: CASSQDRRGSPYEQYF. The CDR3 DNA reads as TGTGCCAGCAGCCAAGATCGTCGGGGTTCTCCATACGAGCAGTACTTC.

The chain employs TRBV7-9 and TRBJ2-7; 7 bases agree with TRBD2. Germline loops: CDR1 SEHNR, CDR2 FQNEAQ (reference sequence). The J segment lost 3 bases and the V segment lost 3 bases, leaving 5 bases of the junction unmatched. CDR3 length: 14 amino acids. CDR3 sequence: CASSFQAGFYEQYF. CDR3 in DNA: TGTGCCAGCAGCTTTCAAGCGGGATTCTACGAGCAGTACTTC.

The chain recombines TRBV5-1 with TRBJ2-1; 13 bases map to TRBD2. There are 18 residues in the CDR3. The J segment lost 6 bases and the V segment lost 4 bases, leaving 13 bases of the junction unmatched. Looked up from germline, CDR1 is SGHRS and CDR2 is YFSETQ. This chain's CDR3 is CASSPGGTSGKGVNEQFF. DNA for the CDR3: TGCGCCAGCAGCCCCGGCGGGACTAGCGGGAAGGGCGTCAATGAGCAGTTCTTC. The full variable domain, rest sourced from reference TRBV5-1 and TRBJ2-1, is KAGVTQTPRYLIKTRGQQVTLSCSPISGHRSVSWYQQTPGQGLQFLFEYFSETQRNKGNFPGRFSGRQFSNSRSEMNVSTLELGDSALYLCASSPGGTSGKGVNEQFFGPGTRLTVL.

The chain joins TRBV11-2 to TRBJ2-2, with a tentative D call TRBD2 (6 bases). V was trimmed by 1 base and J by 6 bases, leaving 12 bases between them. CDR3 length: 15 amino acids. Germline V gene lookup returns CDR1 SGHAT and CDR2 FQNNGV. CDR3 protein: CASSLGISGSGELFF. The CDR3 DNA reads as TGTGCCAGCAGCTTAGGGATCAGCGGGTCCGGGGAGCTGTTTTTT.

This chain links TRBV13 with TRBJ2-5, with TRBD1 identical over 9 bases. The trim removed 6 bases at V and 5 bases at J, leaving 10 bases unmatched. Germline V CDR1 and CDR2: PRHDT, FYEKMQ (reference sequence). The CDR3 is 15 amino acids. The CDR3 region has the DNA TGTGCCAGCAGTCTTAGGTTGGGACAGGGTGAGACCCAGTACTTC. It specifies CASSLRLGQGETQYF.

The chain is built from TRBV4-3 and TRBJ1-5; D ambiguous. CDR3 length: 15 residues. Germline CDR1 reads LGHNA; CDR2 reads YSLEER. V dropped 4 bases and J dropped 3 bases, with 13 bases sitting between them. The CDR3: CASSPAGYINQPQHF. For the CDR3, the DNA is TGCGCCAGCAGCCCAGCGGGCTATATCAATCAGCCCCAGCATTTT.

The chain joins TRBV6-6 to TRBJ2-1; D not certain. Germline V gene lookup returns CDR1 MNHNY and CDR2 SVGAGI (reference sequence). Trimming pared 5 bases from V and 0 bases from J, leaving 8 bases between. The CDR3 has 14 amino acids. The CDR3 sequence: CASSRDRSYNEQFF. The DNA of the CDR3 is TGTGCCAGCAGTCGCGATCGCTCCTACAATGAGCAGTTCTTC.

The V gene is TRBV19, the J gene TRBJ1-5, with D unresolved. The length of the CDR3 is 14 residues. V lost 10 bases and J 4 bases, leaving 17 bases between the germline ends. Germline CDR1 is LNHDA and CDR2 is SQIVND (reference sequence). CDR3 in DNA: TGTGCCAAGAGGACTCGAGACCGTAATCAGCCCCAGCATTTT. As protein: CAKRTRDRNQPQHF.

The gene calls are TRBV19 and TRBJ1-1, with 9 bases identical to TRBD1. The CDR3 has 16 residues. V trimming: 6 bases; J trimming: 1 base; junction bases outside the gene matches: 9. Germline CDR1 reads LNHDA; CDR2 reads SQIVND (reference sequence). In DNA, the CDR3 is TGTGCCAGTAGGAAGACAGGGGGAGTTGGGAACACTGAAGCTTTCTTT. This translates into CASRKTGGVGNTEAFF. Looking up the rest from reference TRBV19 and TRBJ1-1 gives the full variable domain: DGGITQSPKYLFRKEGQNVTLSCEQNLNHDAMYWYRQDPGQGLRLIYYSQIVNDFQKGDIAEGYSVSREKKESFPLTVTSAQKNPTAFYLCASRKTGGVGNTEAFFGQGTRLTVV.

The chain combines TRBV4-2 with TRBJ1-3; 10 bases fit TRBD1. The V segment lost 0 bases and the J segment 2 bases; nucleotides outside the gene matches: 4. Germline V CDR1 and CDR2: LGHNA, YNFKEQ. The CDR3 sequence is 17 residues long. The DNA of the CDR3 is TGTGCCAGCAGCCAAGATCTGGGGACAGGGGCTGGAAACACCATATATTTT. Amino acids: CASSQDLGTGAGNTIYF.

This chain connects TRBV19 to TRBJ2-4; D uncertain. CDR3 length: 15 amino acids. Germline V gene lookup returns CDR1 LNHDA and CDR2 SQIVND (reference sequence). Trimming removed 4 bases from V and 0 bases from J, with 10 bases in between. The CDR3 DNA is TGTGCCAGTAGTAGGGTCAGCGTAGCCAAAAACATTCAGTACTTC. Translation: CASSRVSVAKNIQYF.